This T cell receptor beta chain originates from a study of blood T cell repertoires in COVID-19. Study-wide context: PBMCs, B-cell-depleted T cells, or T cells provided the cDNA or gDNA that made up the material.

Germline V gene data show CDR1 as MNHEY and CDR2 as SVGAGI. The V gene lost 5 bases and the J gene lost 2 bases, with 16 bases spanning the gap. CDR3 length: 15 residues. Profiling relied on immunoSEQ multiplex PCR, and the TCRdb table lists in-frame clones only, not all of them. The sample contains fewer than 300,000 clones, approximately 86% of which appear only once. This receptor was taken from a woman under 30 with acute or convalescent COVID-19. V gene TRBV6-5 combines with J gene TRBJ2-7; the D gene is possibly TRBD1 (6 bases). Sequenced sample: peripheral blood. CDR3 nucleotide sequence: TGTGCCAGCAGTCCCCCGGGACACCAAGCCTACGAGCAGTACTTC. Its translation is CASSPPGHQAYEQYF.